The 12 T cell receptor beta chains listed next were all sequenced from one sample in a study of OX40 agonist ivuxolimab in advanced cancers. Library prep was done by the immunoSEQ multiplex PCR assay. The table was pulled from immuneACCESS by TCRdb, which kept in-frame rearrangements only. Such tables lose some clones; where checked, under half of the loss comes from unresolved V genes, and the rest has no known cause. A total of some 70,000 clones appear in this sample, roughly 92% of them only once. The ten largest clonotypes hold less than 2.5% of the sample. Specimen: CD4+ or CD8+ T cells sorted from blood, collected in a trial of the OX40 agonist ivuxolimab. These receptors came from an adult with an advanced solid tumor such as melanoma, head and neck, liver or kidney cancer.

The chain joins TRBV19 to TRBJ2-3, with 11 positions matching TRBD2. Germline CDR1 reads LNHDA; CDR2 reads SQIVND (reference sequence). Trimming at V came to 5 bases and at J to 1 base, leaving 5 bases not matched to a gene. CDR3 length equals 16 residues. The CDR3 region is CASSEGTSGGTDTQYF. In DNA, the CDR3 is TGTGCCAGTAGTGAGGGGACTAGCGGCGGCACAGATACGCAGTATTTT.

This chain links TRBV11-3 with TRBJ2-1; 7 bases are shared with TRBD1. CDR3 length: 17 residues. V was clipped by 0 bases and J by 0 bases; unmatched bases: 5. The germline V gene encodes CDR1 SGHNT and CDR2 YENEEA. The CDR3 bases are TGTGCCAGCAGCTTAGACCTGACAGGGAGCTCCTACAATGAGCAGTTCTTC. Amino acid sequence: CASSLDLTGSSYNEQFF.

The CDR3 sequence is CATGLAGGSLQETQYF. Here the CDR3 DNA reads TGTGCCACCGGACTAGCGGGGGGCAGCCTACAAGAGACCCAGTACTTC. V gene TRBV28 combines with J gene TRBJ2-5; 14 nucleotides match TRBD2. Per the germline V gene, CDR1 is MDHEN and CDR2 is SYDVKM. The V gene end was trimmed by 10 bases and the J gene end by 2 bases; junction bases not matched to a gene: 9. This CDR3 comprises 16 residues.

The chain combines TRBV11-1 with TRBJ2-7; 9 bases are shared with TRBD1. The CDR3 runs to 16 residues. In germline, CDR1 is SGHAT, CDR2 FQDESV (reference sequence). Germline trimming cut 5 bases from V and 1 base from J; bases unmatched to any gene: 9. The chain's CDR3 is CASSPRVGTGSYEQYF. CDR3 DNA sequence: TGTGCCAGCAGCCCCCGAGTAGGGACAGGGTCCTACGAGCAGTACTTC.

The V and J genes are TRBV6-1 and TRBJ2-1, with D perhaps TRBD1 (6 bases). Germline V gene sequence: CDR1 MNHNS, CDR2 SASEGT. V gave up 5 bases and J gave up 2 bases, with 7 bases separating them. The CDR3 is 13 amino acids. The CDR3 DNA follows: TGTGCCAGCAGTCAGGGGCCCTACAATGAGCAGTTCTTC. As protein: CASSQGPYNEQFF.

The V gene is TRBV7-2, the J gene TRBJ2-4; 14 bases are a match to TRBD2. The CDR3 spans 17 residues. V was pared by 2 bases and J by 1 base, with 1 base of the junction left unmatched. The germline V gene encodes CDR1 SGHTA and CDR2 FQGNSA. The CDR3 nucleotides read TGTGCCAGCAGCTTAAGGACTAGCGGGGGGGCCAAAAACATTCAGTACTTC. This translates into CASSLRTSGGAKNIQYF.

The chain carries TRBV5-1 and TRBJ2-5; 9 nucleotides align to TRBD1. The germline V gene encodes CDR1 SGHRS and CDR2 YFSETQ. This CDR3 has 14 amino acids. The J segment lost 1 base and the V segment lost 4 bases, leaving 2 bases of the junction unmatched. This CDR3 reads CASSGQGTQETQYF. The CDR3 coding sequence is TGCGCCAGCAGCGGACAGGGGACCCAAGAGACCCAGTACTTC.

The chain joins TRBV5-1 to TRBJ2-5, with TRBD2 matching over 10 bases. V was clipped by 0 bases and J by 4 bases; unmatched bases: 6. Germline V gene sequence: CDR1 SGHRS, CDR2 YFSETQ. The CDR3 loop spans 16 amino acids. This chain's CDR3 is CASSLEAGGQGETQYF. CDR3 nucleotides: TGCGCCAGCAGCTTGGAAGCGGGGGGGCAGGGAGAGACCCAGTACTTC.

The V gene is TRBV6-5, the J gene TRBJ2-7; a possible D gene is TRBD2 (6 bases). Per the germline V gene, CDR1 is MNHEY and CDR2 is SVGAGI. V lost 0 bases, J lost 2 bases, and 14 bases lay in between. CDR3 size: 16 residues. The CDR3 loop reads CASSYSLPGTPYEQYF. The CDR3 DNA sequence: TGTGCCAGCAGTTACTCCCTTCCCGGGACTCCCTACGAGCAGTACTTC.

The rearrangement joins TRBV29-1 to TRBJ2-5, with D unresolved. Per the germline V gene, CDR1 is SQVTM and CDR2 is ANQGSEA. V lost 0 bases and J 4 bases, leaving 0 bases between the germline ends. This CDR3 region has 10 residues. The CDR3 is CSVEEETQYF. CDR3 in DNA: TGCAGCGTTGAAGAAGAGACCCAGTACTTC.

The V gene is TRBV15, the J gene TRBJ1-2; TRBD1 might be the D (5 bases). Germline CDR1 and CDR2: LNHNV and YYDKDF (reference sequence). The V gene lost 0 bases and the J gene lost 6 bases, with 20 bases spanning the gap. This CDR3 region has 17 residues. CDR3 residues: CATSRDLKRNSGDGYTF. The CDR3 nucleotides are TGTGCCACCAGCAGAGATTTAAAGAGGAATTCGGGGGATGGCTACACCTTC.

The V and J genes are TRBV7-2 and TRBJ2-3; D is undetermined. V was clipped by 0 bases and J by 4 bases, with 11 bases between them. The CDR3 has 15 amino acids. The V gene's germline CDR1 is SGHTA and CDR2 FQGNSA. The CDR3 is CASSLAWWGSDTQYF. The CDR3 DNA sequence: TGTGCCAGCAGCTTAGCGTGGTGGGGTTCAGATACGCAGTATTTT.